This entry lists 2 T cell receptor beta chains sequenced from one sample in a study of tumor-infiltrating lymphocytes in oesophageal squamous cell carcinoma. MiXCR, applied by TCRdb to the PCR reads, yields one record per CDR3 protein. Of around 14,000 distinct CDR3 sequences in the sample, 53% were seen once. Sample: esophageal tumor tissue. Receptors were obtained from a male donor with esophageal squamous cell carcinoma.

The chain has TRBV7-2 and TRBJ2-5; TRBD1 matches at 7 bases. From germline, CDR1 is SGHTA and CDR2 FQGNSA. This CDR3 is built from 13 residues. V trimming: 4 bases; J trimming: 9 bases; junction bases outside the gene matches: 8. CDR3 region: CASSSQGQGAQYF. The CDR3 coding sequence is TGTGCCAGCAGCTCACAGGGGCAAGGGGCCCAGTACTTC.

Comments on this clonotype: This may be a read error, as it is one base from a much larger clone. This chain links TRBV4-1 with TRBJ2-7; the D call may be TRBD1 or TRBD2 (6 bases each). The J call is doubtful: the DNA matches TRBJ2-1 better. This CDR3 has 16 residues. CDR1 and CDR2 (germline): MGHRA, YSYEKL. In DNA form, the CDR3 reads TGCGCCAGCAGCCAAGATCGCGGGACATTAACCTACGAGCAGTTCTTC. This gives the protein CASSQDRGTLTYEQFF.